This T cell receptor beta chain was identified in a study of Graves' ophthalmopathy and Graves' hyperthyroidism. The study, taken as a whole, reports: From stable hyperthyroidism, ophthalmopathy was separated by a 13-signature model with 85% to 90% sensitivity and 75% to 84% specificity.

Hyperthyroidism was new, under 2 months, in patients aged 18 to 65. Other autoimmune diseases, uncontrolled infections, pregnancy and lactation each led to patient exclusion. Transcripts of RNA were the source for amplifying TCR beta CDR3 regions. The first round was an RT-PCR with HTBI primers, and the second round was a multiplex PCR. TCRdb processed the multiplex PCR reads anew with MiXCR; each CDR3 protein has one entry. Here the sample spans some 1.1 million distinct CDR3 sequences, approximately 35% being singletons. The V gene end was trimmed by 5 bases and the J gene end by 5 bases; junction bases not matched to a gene: 11. Germline loops: CDR1 MDHEN, CDR2 SYDVKM. This CDR3 region has 15 residues. With respect to this clonotype: Its antigen is unknown.

The clonotype originates from an adult man with Graves' hyperthyroidism. This chain joins TRBV28 and TRBJ2-5; TRBD1 aligns across 7 bases. The specimen was peripheral blood or thyroid tissue (not recorded which). CDR3 DNA: TGTGCCAGCAGTCCGACAGGGCGGCTGGGTGAGACCCAGTACTTC. This sequence encodes CASSPTGRLGETQYF.